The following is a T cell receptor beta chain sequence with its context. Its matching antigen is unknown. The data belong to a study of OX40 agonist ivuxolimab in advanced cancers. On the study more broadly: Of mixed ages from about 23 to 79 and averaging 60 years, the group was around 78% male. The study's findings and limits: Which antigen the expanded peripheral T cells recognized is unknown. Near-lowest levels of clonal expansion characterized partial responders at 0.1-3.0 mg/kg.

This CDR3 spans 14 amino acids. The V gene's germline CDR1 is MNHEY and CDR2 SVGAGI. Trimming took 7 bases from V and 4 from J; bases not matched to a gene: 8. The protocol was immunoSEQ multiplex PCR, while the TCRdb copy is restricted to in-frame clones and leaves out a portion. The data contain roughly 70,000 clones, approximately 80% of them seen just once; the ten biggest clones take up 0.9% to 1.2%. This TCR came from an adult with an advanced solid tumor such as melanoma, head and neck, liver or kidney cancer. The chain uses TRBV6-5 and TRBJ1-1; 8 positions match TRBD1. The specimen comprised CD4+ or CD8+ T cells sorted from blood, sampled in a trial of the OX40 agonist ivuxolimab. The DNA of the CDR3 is TGTGCCAGCACTGCGGACAGGGTCGGCACTGAAGCTTTCTTT. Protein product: CASTADRVGTEAFF.